The 16 T cell receptor beta chains presented below share a single source sample, sequenced in a study of control samples from healthy donors and cancer patients. The repertoire was sequenced with immunoSEQ multiplex PCR; TCRdb's copy has only in-frame clones and lacks some. This table has about 120,000 clones, about 86% appearing once. The sequenced material came from blood. These receptor sequences come from a man between 25 and 39 years old in good health.

This clone was recorded only once. This chain uses TRBV24-1 with TRBJ2-1, with TRBD1 matching over 7 bases. The germline gives CDR1 KGHDR, CDR2 SFDVKD. CDR3 length: 15 residues. Germline trimming cut 1 base from V and 3 bases from J; bases unmatched to any gene: 2. CDR3 amino acids: CATSDFGTDYNEQFF. CDR3 DNA sequence: TGTGCCACCAGTGATTTCGGGACAGACTACAATGAGCAGTTCTTC.

This sequence joins TRBV6-1 and TRBJ1-2; D possibly corresponds to TRBD1 (6 bases). The CDR3 has 15 amino acids. Germline V gene lookup returns CDR1 MNHNS and CDR2 SASEGT. Trimming removed 2 bases at V and 8 bases at J, with 18 bases between. CDR3 in amino acids: CASSELRTGSEGYTF. The CDR3, as DNA: TGTGCCAGCAGTGAACTACGAACAGGGTCAGAAGGCTACACCTTC.

The rearrangement joins TRBV2 to TRBJ2-2; D uncertain. Trimming removed 2 bases at V and 1 base at J, with 11 bases between. Germline values: CDR1 SNHLY, CDR2 FYNNEI. The CDR3 loop spans 16 amino acids. CDR3: CASSELGSENTGELFF. The CDR3 DNA is TGTGCCAGCAGTGAATTAGGGTCTGAGAACACCGGGGAGCTGTTTTTT. Using reference TRBV2 and TRBJ2-2 for the parts outside the CDR3, the full variable domain is EPEVTQTPSHQVTQMGQEVILRCVPISNHLYFYWYRQILGQKVEFLVSFYNNEISEKSEIFDDQFSVERPDGSNFTLKIRSTKLEDSAMYFCASSELGSENTGELFFGEGSRLTVL.

The chain links TRBV9 to TRBJ2-5, with 9 bases aligning to TRBD2. V trimming: 4 bases; J trimming: 5 bases; junction bases outside the gene matches: 12. This CDR3 has 16 residues. The V gene's germline CDR1 is SGDLS and CDR2 YYNGEE. This CDR3 is CASSPHGGGEWETQYF. DNA for the CDR3: TGTGCCAGCAGCCCGCACGGCGGGGGGGAGTGGGAGACCCAGTACTTC.

The chain carries TRBV29-1 and TRBJ2-5; D is undetermined. The germline CDR1 and CDR2 sequences are SQVTM and ANQGSEA. The CDR3 extends over 10 amino acids. Trimming cost V 4 bases and J 3 bases, with 3 bases left between them. The CDR3 spells CSVVKETQYF. The CDR3 bases are TGCAGCGTTGTAAAAGAGACCCAGTACTTC.

This clone was detected only a few times. V gene TRBV6-5 combines with J gene TRBJ2-2, with D possibly matching TRBD2 (6 bases). V was cut by 2 bases and J by 4 bases, with 14 bases left in between. The CDR3 is made up of 16 amino acids. Germline loops: CDR1 MNHEY, CDR2 SVGAGI. CDR3 sequence: CASSYLPGVSTGELFF. CDR3 DNA sequence: TGTGCCAGCAGTTACCTGCCGGGGGTGAGCACCGGGGAGCTGTTTTTT.

The V call is TRBV29-1, the J call TRBJ2-1, with 7 nucleotides matching TRBD2. The germline V gene encodes CDR1 SQVTM and CDR2 ANQGSEA. The CDR3 has 14 residues. Trimming removed 4 bases from V and 7 bases from J; junction bases left unmatched: 10. The CDR3, as DNA: TGCAGCGTTGTGGTCCAGCGGGGTTGGAATGAGCAGTTCTTC. This translates into CSVVVQRGWNEQFF.

The chain combines TRBV12-3 or TRBV12-4 with TRBJ1-1; D is possibly TRBD1 (5 bases). The V end was cut by 3 bases, the J end by 7 bases, with 9 bases between. The CDR3 sequence is 12 residues long. CDR3 sequence: CASSFGGVEAFF. In nucleotides, the CDR3 is TGTGCCAGCAGTTTCGGGGGGGTTGAAGCTTTCTTT.

The chain employs TRBV4-1 and TRBJ2-7; D is undetermined. There are 12 residues in the CDR3. Trimming removed 1 base at V and 6 bases at J, with 7 bases between. Germline loops: CDR1 MGHRA, CDR2 YSYEKL. Here the CDR3 reads CASSQALGEQYF. CDR3 DNA: TGCGCCAGCAGCCAAGCCCTGGGCGAGCAGTACTTC.

J is TRBJ1-1 and V is TRBV12-3 or TRBV12-4; D may be TRBD1 (5 bases). This CDR3 spans 13 amino acids. V lost 8 bases and J lost 0, with 10 bases in between. The CDR3 coding sequence is TGTGCCAGCGGGGGAACCATGAACACTGAAGCTTTCTTT. Protein sequence: CASGGTMNTEAFF.

This rearrangement joins TRBV5-1 to TRBJ2-1, with 9 positions matching TRBD2. V was pared by 2 bases and J by 8 bases, with 5 bases of the junction left unmatched. CDR3 length: 14 residues. The germline V gene has CDR1 SGHRS and CDR2 YFSETQ. CDR3 sequence: CASSLTSGFDEQFF. In nucleotides, the CDR3 is TGCGCCAGCAGCTTAACTAGCGGGTTCGATGAGCAGTTCTTC.

The rearrangement uses TRBV5-8 and TRBJ1-1; D possibly corresponds to TRBD1 (5 bases). CDR1 and CDR2 from the germline V gene are SGHTS and YDEGEE. CDR3 length: 13 residues. V was trimmed by 0 bases and J by 6 bases, leaving 9 bases between them. The DNA of the CDR3 is TGTGCCAGCAGCTTGGACAGGTTAGCTGAAGCTTTCTTT. As protein: CASSLDRLAEAFF.

The chain combines TRBV10-1 with TRBJ1-1; the D is unclear. This CDR3 contains 15 residues. V lost 4 bases to trimming and J lost 4 bases, with 16 bases between them. CDR1 WNHNN and CDR2 SYGVQD come from the germline V gene (reference sequence). CDR3 nucleotide sequence: TGCGCCAGCAGTGCGGCCGGCGGGTCGACCACTGAAGCTTTCTTT. Translated: CASSAAGGSTTEAFF.

The V and J genes are TRBV6-6 and TRBJ1-3, with D possibly being TRBD1 (6 bases). The germline V gene encodes CDR1 MNHNY and CDR2 SVGAGI (reference sequence). V lost 4 bases to trimming and J lost 4 bases, with 14 bases between them. The CDR3 is 15 amino acids. In DNA, the CDR3 is TGTGCCAGCAGTTCCCAAGAGGGGGTGGGAAACACCATATATTTT. It encodes CASSSQEGVGNTIYF.

The chain employs TRBV12-3 or TRBV12-4 and TRBJ1-2; D ambiguous. V shed 6 bases and J shed 10 bases, with 15 bases lying between them. There are 12 residues in the CDR3. CDR3 loop: CASSPVAGSYTF. The CDR3 DNA follows: TGTGCCAGCAGCCCCGTCGCGGGGTCCTACACCTTC.

The chain couples TRBV30 to TRBJ1-5; D is uncertain. This CDR3 has 14 residues. The V end lost 5 bases, the J end lost 4 bases, and 15 bases lay between the germline ends. Germline V gives CDR1 GTSNPN, CDR2 SVGIG (reference sequence). CDR3 DNA sequence: TGTGCCTGGCAGAACCTCGAGGAGAATCAGCCCCAGCATTTT. Protein sequence: CAWQNLEENQPQHF.